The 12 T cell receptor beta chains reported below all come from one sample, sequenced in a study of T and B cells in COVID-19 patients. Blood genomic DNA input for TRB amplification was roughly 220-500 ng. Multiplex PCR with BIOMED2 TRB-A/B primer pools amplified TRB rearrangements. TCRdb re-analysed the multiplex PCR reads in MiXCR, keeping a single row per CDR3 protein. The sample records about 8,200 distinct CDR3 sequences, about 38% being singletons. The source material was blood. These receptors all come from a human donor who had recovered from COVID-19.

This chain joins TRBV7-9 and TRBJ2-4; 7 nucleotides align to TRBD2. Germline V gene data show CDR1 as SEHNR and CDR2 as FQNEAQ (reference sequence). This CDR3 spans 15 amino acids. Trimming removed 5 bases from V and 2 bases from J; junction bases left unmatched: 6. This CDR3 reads CASSPMGGTKNIQYF. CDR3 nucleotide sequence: TGTGCCAGCAGCCCCATGGGAGGGACCAAAAACATTCAGTACTTC.

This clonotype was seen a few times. CDR3 sequence reads: CASSFGPQGILAYEQYF. The CDR3 nucleotides read TGTGCCAGCAGCTTCGGACCACAGGGGATATTAGCCTACGAGCAGTACTTC. The rearrangement joins TRBV13 to TRBJ2-7, with TRBD1 matching 7 bases. With V trimmed by 3 bases and J by 2 bases, 13 bases remained unmatched. CDR3 length: 17 residues. CDR1 is PRHDT, CDR2 FYEKMQ, per germline (reference sequence).

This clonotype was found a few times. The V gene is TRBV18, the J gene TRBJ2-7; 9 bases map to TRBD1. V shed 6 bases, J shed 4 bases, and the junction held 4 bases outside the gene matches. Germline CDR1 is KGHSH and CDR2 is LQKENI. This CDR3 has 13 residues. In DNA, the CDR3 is TGTGCCAGCTCGATGGGACAGGGTTACGAGCAGTACGTC. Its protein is CASSMGQGYEQYV.

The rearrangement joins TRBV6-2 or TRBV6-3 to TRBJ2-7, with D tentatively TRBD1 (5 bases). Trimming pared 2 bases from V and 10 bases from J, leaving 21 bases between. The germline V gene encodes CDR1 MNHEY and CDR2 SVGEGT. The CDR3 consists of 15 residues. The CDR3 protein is CASSYATSGAVDQYF. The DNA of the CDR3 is TGTGCCAGCAGTTACGCGACGAGTGGGGCTGTGGACCAGTACTTC.

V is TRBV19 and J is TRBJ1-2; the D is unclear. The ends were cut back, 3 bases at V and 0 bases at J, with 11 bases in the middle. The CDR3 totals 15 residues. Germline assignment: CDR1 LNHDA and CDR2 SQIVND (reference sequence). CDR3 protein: CASSIYADSNYGYTF. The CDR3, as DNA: TGTGCCAGTAGTATTTATGCAGACTCTAACTATGGCTACACCTTC.

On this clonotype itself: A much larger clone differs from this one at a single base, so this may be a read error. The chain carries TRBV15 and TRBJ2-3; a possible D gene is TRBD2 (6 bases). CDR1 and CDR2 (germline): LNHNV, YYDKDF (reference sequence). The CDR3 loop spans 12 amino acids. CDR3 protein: CVTRGSQDTQYF. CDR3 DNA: TGTGTCACCCGGGGGTCGCAAGATACGCAGTATTTT.

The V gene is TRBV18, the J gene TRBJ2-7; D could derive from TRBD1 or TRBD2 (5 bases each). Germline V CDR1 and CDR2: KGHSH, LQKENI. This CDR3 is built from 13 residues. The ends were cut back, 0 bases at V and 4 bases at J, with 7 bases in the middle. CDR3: CASSPPGVYEQYF. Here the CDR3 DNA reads TGTGCCAGCTCACCACCGGGGGTTTACGAGCAGTACTTC. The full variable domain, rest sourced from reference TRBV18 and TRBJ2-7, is NAGVMQNPRHLVRRRGQEARLRCSPMKGHSHVYWYRQLPEEGLKFMVYLQKENIIDESGMPKERFSAEFPKEGPSILRIQQVVRGDSAAYFCASSPPGVYEQYFGPGTRLTVT.

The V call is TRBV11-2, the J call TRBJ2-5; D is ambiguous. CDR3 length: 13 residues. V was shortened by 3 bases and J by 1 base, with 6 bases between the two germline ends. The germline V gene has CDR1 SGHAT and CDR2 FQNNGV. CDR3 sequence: CASSFGIQETQYF. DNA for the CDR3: TGTGCCAGCAGCTTTGGGATCCAAGAGACCCAGTACTTC.

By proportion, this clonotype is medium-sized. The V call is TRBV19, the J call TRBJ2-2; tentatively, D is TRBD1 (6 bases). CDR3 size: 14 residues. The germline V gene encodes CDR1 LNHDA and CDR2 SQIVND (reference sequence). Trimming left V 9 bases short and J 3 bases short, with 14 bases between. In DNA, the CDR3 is TGTGCCAGGGGCAGGGGAAGGGACACCGGGGAGCTGTTTTTT. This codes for CARGRGRDTGELFF.

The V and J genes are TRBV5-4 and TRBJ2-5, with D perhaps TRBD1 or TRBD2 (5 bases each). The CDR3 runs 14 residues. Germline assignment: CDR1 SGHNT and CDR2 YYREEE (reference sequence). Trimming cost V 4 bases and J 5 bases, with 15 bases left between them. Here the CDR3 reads CASSPGALGETQYF. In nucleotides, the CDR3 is TGTGCCAGCAGCCCCGGGGCGCTTGGGGAGACCCAGTACTTC.

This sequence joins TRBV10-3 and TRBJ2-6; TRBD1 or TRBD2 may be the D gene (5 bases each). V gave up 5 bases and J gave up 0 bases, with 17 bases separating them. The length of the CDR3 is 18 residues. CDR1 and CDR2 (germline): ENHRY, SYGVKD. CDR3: CAISPTGTSLSGANVLTF. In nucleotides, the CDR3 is TGTGCCATCAGTCCAACGGGGACGTCCCTCTCTGGGGCCAACGTCCTGACTTTC.

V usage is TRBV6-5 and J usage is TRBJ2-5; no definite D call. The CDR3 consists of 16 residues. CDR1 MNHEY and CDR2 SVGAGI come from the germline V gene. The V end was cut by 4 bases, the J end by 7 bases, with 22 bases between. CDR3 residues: CASSSAVSGTPGTQYF. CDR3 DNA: TGTGCCAGCAGTTCCGCTGTAAGTGGAACGCCCGGGACCCAGTACTTC.